This TCR beta chain comes out of a study of metastatic and nonmetastatic thyroid tumors. Overall study results and limits: In blood and tumor, TCR beta diversity was reportedly significantly higher in malignant thyroid tumors than in benign nodules.

The entire patient cohort was treatment-naive prior to thyroid surgery. Original handling: Clinicopathological groups supplied CDR3 differences that were used to build a distant-metastasis classifier for papillary thyroid cancer. TCRdb re-clonotyped the PCR reads through MiXCR. None of the V and J calls come from the authors' own analysis; TCRdb made them. The data contain approximately 16,000 clones, about an eighth of them seen just once; the ten biggest clones take up about 15%. This clone was detected ten times or more. Its antigen is not identified. A read error may account for a junction end that differs from germline. The CDR3 is 13 residues long. Looked up from germline, CDR1 is GTSNPN and CDR2 is SVGIG (reference sequence).

The chain combines TRBV30 with TRBJ1-1; perhaps TRBD1 as D (5 bases). The source of this sequence is a female donor with papillary thyroid cancer or a benign thyroid nodule (not recorded which). Some clones in this sample may be carry-over from other donors' samples. Sequencing was performed on tumor tissue. CDR3 nucleotide sequence: TGTGCCTGGGACCGGGCGCAGGACACTGAAGCTCTCTTT. Its translation is CAWDRAQDTEALF.